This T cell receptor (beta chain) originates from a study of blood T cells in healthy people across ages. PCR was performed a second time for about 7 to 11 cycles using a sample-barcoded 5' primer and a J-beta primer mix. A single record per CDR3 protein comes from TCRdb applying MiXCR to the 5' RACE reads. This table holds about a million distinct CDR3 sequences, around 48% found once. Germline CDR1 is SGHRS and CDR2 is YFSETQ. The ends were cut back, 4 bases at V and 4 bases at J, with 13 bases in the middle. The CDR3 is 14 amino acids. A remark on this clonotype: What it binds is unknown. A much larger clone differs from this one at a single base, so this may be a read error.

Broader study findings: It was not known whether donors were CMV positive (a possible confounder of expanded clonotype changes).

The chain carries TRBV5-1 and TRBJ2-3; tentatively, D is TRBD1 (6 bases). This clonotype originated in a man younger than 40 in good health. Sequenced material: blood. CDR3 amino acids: CASSVGQRSDTQYF. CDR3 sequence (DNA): TGCGCCAGCAGCGTCGGACAGAGATCAGATACGCAGTATTTT.